The sequence of this T cell receptor (beta chain) was determined in a study of T-cell memory formation after mild COVID-19. General study findings and limits: Pre-infection memory contained some responding clones, which suggested that cross-reactive memory had joined.

TCRdb called the 5' RACE reads again in MiXCR, with one record for every CDR3 protein. The sample records hundreds of thousands of distinct CDR3 sequences, 18% being singletons. With 1 base clipped from V and 2 bases from J, the junction kept 4 bases outside the gene matches. The CDR3 is 16 amino acids. Per the germline V gene, CDR1 is LGHNA and CDR2 is YSLEER. In the case of this clonotype: Its antigen is still unknown.

Sequencing used PBMCs or a T cell subset sorted from them (not recorded which). This chain uses TRBV4-3 with TRBJ2-3; TRBD2 matches 9 bases. This receptor was taken from an adult woman who had mild COVID-19 (a few samples of this study predate the infection). Cell type and time point are not known. DNA of the CDR3: TGCGCCAGCAGCCAAGGGTCTAGCGGGGACACAGATACGCAGTATTTT. Translation: CASSQGSSGDTDTQYF.